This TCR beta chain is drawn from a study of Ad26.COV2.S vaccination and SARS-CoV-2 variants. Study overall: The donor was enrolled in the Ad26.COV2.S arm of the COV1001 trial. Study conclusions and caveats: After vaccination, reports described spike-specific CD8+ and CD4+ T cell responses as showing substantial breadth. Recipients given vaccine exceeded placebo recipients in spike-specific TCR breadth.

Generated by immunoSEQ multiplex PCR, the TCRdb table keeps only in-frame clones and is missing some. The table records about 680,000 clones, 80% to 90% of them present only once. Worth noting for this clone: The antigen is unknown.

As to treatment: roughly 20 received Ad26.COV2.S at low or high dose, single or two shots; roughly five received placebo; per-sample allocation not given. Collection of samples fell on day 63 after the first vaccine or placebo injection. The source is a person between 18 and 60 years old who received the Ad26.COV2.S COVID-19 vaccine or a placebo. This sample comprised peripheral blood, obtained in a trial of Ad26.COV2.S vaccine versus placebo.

The CDR3 DNA reads as TGCGCCAGCAGCCAAGAAACCGGGGCTAATGAAAAACTGTTTTTT. As protein: CASSQETGANEKLFF. The chain links TRBV4-1 to TRBJ1-4; D remains ambiguous. V lost 0 bases and J 3 bases, leaving 8 bases between the germline ends. CDR3 size: 15 residues. In germline, CDR1 is MGHRA, CDR2 YSYEKL.